This T cell receptor beta chain came from a study of molecular identifiers for immune sequencing clone quantification. Germline CDR1 is SEHNR and CDR2 is FQNEAQ (reference sequence). Trimming took 1 base from V and 0 from J, leaving 10 bases between them. CDR3 size: 16 residues. This clonotype has at least ten counts. MiXCR was run by TCRdb on the PCR reads, yielding one entry per CDR3 protein. The sample lists approximately 630,000 distinct CDR3 sequences; around 25% were seen once. V gene TRBV7-9 combines with J gene TRBJ2-1; TRBD2 is a possible D gene (5 bases). This sequence was found in a human donor in good health. Some libraries in this study had Jurkat cell RNA spiked in. Sequenced: naive CD8+ T cells from blood, with Jurkat cell RNA spiked in. Subset reported: FACS-sorted CD8+CD4-CCR7+CD45RA+ naive T cells. The CDR3 protein is CASSLVASSSYNEQFF. CDR3 DNA sequence: TGTGCCAGCAGCTTAGTAGCGAGCAGCTCCTACAATGAGCAGTTCTTC.